This T cell receptor (beta chain) was obtained from a study of shared clonotypes between healthy human individuals. This clone was detected many times. The repertoire was sequenced with immunoSEQ multiplex PCR; TCRdb's copy has only in-frame clones and lacks some. Of 950,000 to 1,200,000 clones in the sample, 60% to 80% were seen once. V lost 7 bases and J 13 bases, leaving 23 bases between the germline ends. Germline V gene sequence: CDR1 SGHTA, CDR2 FQGNSA. The CDR3 is 15 residues long. Sequencing used memory CD4+ T cells from PBMCs. Subset: CD45RA-negative fraction. The sequence came from a man younger than 35 in good health. Some clones in this sample may be carry-over from other donors' samples. The chain carries TRBV7-2 and TRBJ1-6; D is possibly TRBD1 (5 bases). The CDR3 loop is CASTPGAGRRVPLHF. CDR3 sequence (DNA): TGTGCCAGCACCCCCGGGGCAGGTCGTCGAGTGCCCCTCCACTTT. Supplemented by reference TRBV7-2 and TRBJ1-6, the full variable domain reads GAGVSQSPSNKVTEKGKDVELRCDPISGHTALYWYRQSLGQGLEFLIYFQGNSAPDKSGLPSDRFSAERTGGSVSTLTIQRTQQEDSAVYLCASTPGAGRRVPLHFGNGTRLTVT.